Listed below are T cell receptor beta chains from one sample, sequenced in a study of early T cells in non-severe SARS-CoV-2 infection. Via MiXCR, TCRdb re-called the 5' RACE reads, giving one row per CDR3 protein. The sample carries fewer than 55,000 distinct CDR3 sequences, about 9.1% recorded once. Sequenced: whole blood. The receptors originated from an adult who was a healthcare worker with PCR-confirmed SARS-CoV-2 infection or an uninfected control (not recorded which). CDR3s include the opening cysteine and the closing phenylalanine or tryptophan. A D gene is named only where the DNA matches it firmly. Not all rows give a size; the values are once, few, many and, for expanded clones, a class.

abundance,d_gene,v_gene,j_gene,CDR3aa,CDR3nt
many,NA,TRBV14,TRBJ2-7,CASSRISGASYEQYF,TGTGCCAGCAGCCGGATCTCAGGGGCTTCCTACGAGCAGTACTTC
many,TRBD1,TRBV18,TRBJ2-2,CASSPGTVNTGELFF,TGTGCCAGCTCGCCAGGGACAGTTAACACCGGGGAGCTGTTTTTT
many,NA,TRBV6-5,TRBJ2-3,CASSYRRGADTDTQYF,TGTGCCAGCAGTTATCGCCGTGGCGCAGATACAGATACGCAGTATTTT
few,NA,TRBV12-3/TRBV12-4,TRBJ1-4,CASSFWVTPDSRDEKLFF,TGTGCCAGCAGTTTTTGGGTGACCCCGGATTCCAGAGATGAAAAACTGTTTTTT
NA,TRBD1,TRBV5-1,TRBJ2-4,CASSWESGQGNIQYF,TGCGCCAGCAGCTGGGAGAGCGGACAGGGGAACATTCAGTACTTC
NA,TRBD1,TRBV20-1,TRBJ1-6,CSARRGPLNSPLHF,TGCAGTGCTCGCAGGGGGCCACTGAATTCACCCCTCCACTTT
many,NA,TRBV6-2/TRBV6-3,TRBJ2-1,CASSREDINEQFF,TGTGCCAGCAGCCGAGAGGACATCAATGAGCAGTTCTTC
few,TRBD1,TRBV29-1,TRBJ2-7,CSVGGQGHEQYF,TGCAGCGTGGGAGGACAGGGCCACGAGCAGTACTTC
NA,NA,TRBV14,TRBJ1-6,CASSPLGGYSPLHF,TGTGCCAGCAGCCCCCTAGGAGGTTATTCACCCCTCCACTTT
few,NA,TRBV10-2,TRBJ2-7,CASREGTTSYEQYF,TGCGCCAGCAGGGAAGGGACGACCTCCTACGAGCAGTACTTC
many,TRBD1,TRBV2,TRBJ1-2,CAWTGGYGYTF,TGTGCCTGGACAGGGGGCTATGGCTACACCTTC
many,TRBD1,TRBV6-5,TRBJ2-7,CASSPRTGPYEQYF,TGTGCCAGCAGCCCCAGGACAGGGCCTTACGAGCAGTACTTC
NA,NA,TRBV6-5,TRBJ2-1,CASSYHVARPKFF,TGTGCCAGCAGTTACCATGTCGCAAGGCCTAAGTTCTTC
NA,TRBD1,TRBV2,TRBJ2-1,CASKETGGSDEQFF,TGTGCCAGCAAAGAGACAGGGGGGTCAGATGAGCAGTTCTTC
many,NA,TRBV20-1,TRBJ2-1,CRGTSYNEQFF,TGCAGGGGGACTTCCTACAATGAGCAGTTCTTC
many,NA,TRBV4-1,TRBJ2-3,CASSRESSAVTDTQYF,TGCGCCAGCAGCCGCGAAAGTTCGGCAGTCACAGATACGCAGTATTTT
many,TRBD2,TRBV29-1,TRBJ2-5,CSAEGGETQYF,TGCAGCGCCGAGGGAGGGGAGACCCAGTACTTC
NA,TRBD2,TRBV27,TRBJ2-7,CATRTSGSYEQYF,TGTGCCACCCGGACTAGCGGATCCTACGAGCAGTACTTC
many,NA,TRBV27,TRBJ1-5,CASSRSARASNQPQHF,TGTGCCAGCAGTCGATCGGCCAGAGCGAGCAATCAGCCCCAGCATTTT
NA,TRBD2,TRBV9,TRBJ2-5,CASSVGLAGEFGETQYF,TGTGCCAGCAGCGTAGGGCTAGCGGGAGAATTTGGTGAGACCCAGTACTTC
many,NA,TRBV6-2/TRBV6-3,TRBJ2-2,CASSSSRLTGELFF,TGTGCCAGCAGTTCTAGCCGCTTAACCGGGGAGCTGTTTTTT
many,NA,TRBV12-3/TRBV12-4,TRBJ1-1,CASARTNTEAFF,TGTGCCAGCGCTAGGACCAACACTGAAGCTTTCTTT
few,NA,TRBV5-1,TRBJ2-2,CASSLAGNPGELFF,TGCGCCAGCAGCTTGGCGGGAAATCCCGGGGAGCTGTTTTTT
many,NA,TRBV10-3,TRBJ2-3,CAISDQASGTDTQYF,TGTGCCATCAGTGACCAGGCTAGCGGCACAGATACGCAGTATTTT
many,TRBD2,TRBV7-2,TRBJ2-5,CASSLGSLAGVGETQYF,TGTGCCAGCAGCTTAGGTTCACTAGCGGGAGTCGGAGAGACCCAGTACTTC
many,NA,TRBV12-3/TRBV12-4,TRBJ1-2,CASSSTLPGLDYGYTF,TGTGCCAGCAGTTCCACACTCCCCGGCTTAGATTACGGCTACACCTTC
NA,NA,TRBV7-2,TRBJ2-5,CASSLAAETQYF,TGTGCCAGCAGCTTAGCGGCGGAGACCCAGTACTTC
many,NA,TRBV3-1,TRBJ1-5,CASSQAGEWQPQHF,TGTGCCAGCAGCCAGGCAGGGGAATGGCAGCCCCAGCATTTT
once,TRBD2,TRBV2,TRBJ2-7,CASSPFLAGTREQYF,TGTGCCAGCAGCCCGTTCCTAGCGGGAACTCGCGAGCAGTACTTC
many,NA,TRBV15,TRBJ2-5,CATSRDGEYQETQYF,TGTGCCACCAGCAGAGATGGGGAGTACCAAGAGACCCAGTACTTC
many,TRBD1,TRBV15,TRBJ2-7,CATSRVGQTYEQYF,TGTGCCACCAGCAGAGTGGGACAGACCTACGAGCAGTACTTC
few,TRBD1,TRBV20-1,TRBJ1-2,CSARTGAYGYTF,TGCAGTGCTAGAACAGGGGCCTATGGCTACACCTTC
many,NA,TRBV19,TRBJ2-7,CASSIDRREQYF,TGTGCCAGTAGTATCGACAGACGAGAGCAGTACTTC
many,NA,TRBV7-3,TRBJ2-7,CASSLSGIGRHTYEQYF,TGTGCCAGCAGCTTATCGGGTATAGGGAGGCACACCTACGAGCAGTACTTC
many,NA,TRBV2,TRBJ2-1,CASSVQGVVRVQFF,TGTGCCAGCAGTGTACAGGGTGTTGTGCGGGTCCAGTTCTTC
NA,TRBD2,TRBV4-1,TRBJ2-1,CASSQDSTSGTINEQFF,TGCGCCAGCAGCCAAGACTCGACTAGCGGGACCATTAATGAGCAGTTCTTC
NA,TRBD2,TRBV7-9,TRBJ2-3,CASSLEGLAGLDTQYF,TGTGCCAGCAGCTTAGAGGGACTAGCGGGATTGGATACGCAGTATTTT
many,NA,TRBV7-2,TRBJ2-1,CASSLGLAYNEQFF,TGTGCCAGCAGCTTAGGACTAGCCTACAATGAGCAGTTCTTC
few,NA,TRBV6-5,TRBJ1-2,CASSYGGAAYGYTF,TGTGCCAGCAGTTACGGGGGGGCCGCCTATGGCTACACCTTC
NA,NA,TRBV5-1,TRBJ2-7,CASSLEGRAGGEQYF,TGCGCCAGCAGCTTGGAAGGCAGGGCAGGTGGCGAGCAGTACTTC